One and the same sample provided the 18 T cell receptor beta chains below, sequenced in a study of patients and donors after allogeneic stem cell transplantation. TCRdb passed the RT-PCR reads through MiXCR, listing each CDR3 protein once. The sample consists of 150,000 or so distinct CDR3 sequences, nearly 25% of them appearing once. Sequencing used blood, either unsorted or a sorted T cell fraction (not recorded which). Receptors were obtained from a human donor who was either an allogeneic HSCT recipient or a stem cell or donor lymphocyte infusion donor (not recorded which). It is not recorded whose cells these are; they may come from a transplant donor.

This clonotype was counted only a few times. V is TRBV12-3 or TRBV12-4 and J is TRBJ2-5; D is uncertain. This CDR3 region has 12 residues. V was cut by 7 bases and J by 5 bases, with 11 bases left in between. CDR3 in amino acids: CASTFGWETQYF. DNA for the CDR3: TGTGCCAGCACCTTCGGATGGGAGACCCAGTACTTC.

CDR3 sequence reads: CSAEDMGTEAFF. As DNA, the CDR3 is TGCAGTGCTGAGGACATGGGGACTGAAGCTTTCTTT. The genes are TRBV20-1 and TRBJ1-1; D is perhaps TRBD1 (5 bases). Trimming removed 5 bases at V and 5 bases at J, with 12 bases between. The V gene's germline CDR1 is DFQATT and CDR2 SNEGSKA (reference sequence). This CDR3 has 12 residues.

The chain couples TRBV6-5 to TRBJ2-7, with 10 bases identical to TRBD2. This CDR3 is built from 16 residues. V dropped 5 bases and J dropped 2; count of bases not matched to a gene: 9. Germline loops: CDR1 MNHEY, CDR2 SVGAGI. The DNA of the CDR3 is TGTGCCAGCAGTCCCGGAACTAGCGGGACCACCTACGAGCAGTACTTC. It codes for CASSPGTSGTTYEQYF.

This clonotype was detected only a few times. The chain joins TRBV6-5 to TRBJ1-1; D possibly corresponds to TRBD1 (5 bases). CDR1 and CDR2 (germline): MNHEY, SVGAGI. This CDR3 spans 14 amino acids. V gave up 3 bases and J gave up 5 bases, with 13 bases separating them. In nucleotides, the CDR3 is TGTGCCAGCAGTTATAGGGTTCGGGGGACTGAAGCTTTCTTT. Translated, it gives CASSYRVRGTEAFF.

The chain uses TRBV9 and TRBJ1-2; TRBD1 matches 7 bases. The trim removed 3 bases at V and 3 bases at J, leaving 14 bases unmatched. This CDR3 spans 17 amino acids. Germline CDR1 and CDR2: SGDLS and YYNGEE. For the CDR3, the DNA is TGTGCCAGCAGCGCCCAGGGGGGGGACGCTCTTCACTATGGCTACACCTTC. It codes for CASSAQGGDALHYGYTF.

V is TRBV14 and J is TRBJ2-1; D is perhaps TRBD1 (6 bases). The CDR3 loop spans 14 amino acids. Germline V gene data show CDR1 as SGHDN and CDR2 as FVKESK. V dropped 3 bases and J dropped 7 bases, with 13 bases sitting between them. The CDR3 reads CASSHLTGLNEQFF. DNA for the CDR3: TGTGCCAGCAGCCACCTAACAGGGTTAAATGAGCAGTTCTTC.

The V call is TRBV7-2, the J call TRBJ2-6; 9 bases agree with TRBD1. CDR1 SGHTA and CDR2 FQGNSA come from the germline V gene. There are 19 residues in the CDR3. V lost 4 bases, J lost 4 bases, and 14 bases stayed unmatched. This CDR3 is CASSWSRGQGVYGANVLTF. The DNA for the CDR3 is TGTGCCAGCAGCTGGTCGCGGGGACAGGGAGTTTACGGGGCCAACGTCCTGACTTTC.

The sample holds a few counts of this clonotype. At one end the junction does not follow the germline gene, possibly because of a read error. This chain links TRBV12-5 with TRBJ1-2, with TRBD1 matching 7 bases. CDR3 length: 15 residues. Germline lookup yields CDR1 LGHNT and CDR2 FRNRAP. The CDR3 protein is CASGLDGQVTLAIHF. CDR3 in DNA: TGTGCTAGTGGTTTGGATGGACAGGTCACATTGGCGATTCACTTC.

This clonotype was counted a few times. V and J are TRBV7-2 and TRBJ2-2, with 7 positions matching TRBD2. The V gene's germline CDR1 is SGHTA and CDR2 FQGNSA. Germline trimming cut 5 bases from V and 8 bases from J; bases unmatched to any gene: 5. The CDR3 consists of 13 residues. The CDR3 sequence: CASSIPGGGELFF. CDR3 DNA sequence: TGTGCCAGCAGCATCCCGGGGGGAGGGGAGCTGTTTTTT.

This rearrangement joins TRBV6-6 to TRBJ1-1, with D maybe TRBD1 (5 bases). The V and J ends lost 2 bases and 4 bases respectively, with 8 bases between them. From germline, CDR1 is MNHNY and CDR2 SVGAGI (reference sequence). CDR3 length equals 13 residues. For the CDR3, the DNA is TGTGCCAGCAGTTACGGGACTAGCACTGAAGCTTTCTTT. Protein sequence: CASSYGTSTEAFF.

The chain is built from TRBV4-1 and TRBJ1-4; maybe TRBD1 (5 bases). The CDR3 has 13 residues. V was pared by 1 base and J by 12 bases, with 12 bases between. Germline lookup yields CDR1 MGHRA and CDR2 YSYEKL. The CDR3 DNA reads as TGCGCCAGCAGCCAAGGGACACCCGAACAACTGTTTTTT. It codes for CASSQGTPEQLFF.

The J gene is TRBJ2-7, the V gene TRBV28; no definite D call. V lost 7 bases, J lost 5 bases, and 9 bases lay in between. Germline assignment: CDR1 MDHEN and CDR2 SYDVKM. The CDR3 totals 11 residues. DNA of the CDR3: TGTGCCAGCATCAACGCAAACGAGCAGTACTTC. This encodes CASINANEQYF.

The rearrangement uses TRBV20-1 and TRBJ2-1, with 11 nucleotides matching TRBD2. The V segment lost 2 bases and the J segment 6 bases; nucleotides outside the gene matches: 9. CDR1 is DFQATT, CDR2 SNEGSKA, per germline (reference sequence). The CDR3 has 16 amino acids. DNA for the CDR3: TGCAGTGCTAGAAAAGGGACTAGCGGTTGGTCCAATGAGCAGTTCTTC. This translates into CSARKGTSGWSNEQFF.

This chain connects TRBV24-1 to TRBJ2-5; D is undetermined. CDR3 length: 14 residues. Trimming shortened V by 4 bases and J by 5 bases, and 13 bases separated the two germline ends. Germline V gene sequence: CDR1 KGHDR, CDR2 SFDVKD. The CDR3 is CATSDPIGSETQYF. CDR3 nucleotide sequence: TGTGCCACCAGTGACCCAATCGGCTCCGAGACCCAGTACTTC.

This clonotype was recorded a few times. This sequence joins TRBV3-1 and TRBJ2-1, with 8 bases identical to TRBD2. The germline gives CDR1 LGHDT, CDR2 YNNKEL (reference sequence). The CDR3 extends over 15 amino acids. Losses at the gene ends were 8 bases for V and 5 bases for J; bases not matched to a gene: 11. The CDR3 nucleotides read TGTGCCAGCTGCAGTAGCGGGATCCCAAACAATGAGCAGTTCTTC. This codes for CASCSSGIPNNEQFF.

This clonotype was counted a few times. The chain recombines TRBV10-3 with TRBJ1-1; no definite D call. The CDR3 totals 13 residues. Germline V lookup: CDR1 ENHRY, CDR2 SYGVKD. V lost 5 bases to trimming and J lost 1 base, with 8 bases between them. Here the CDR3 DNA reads TGTGCCATCAGTCCGGATACGAACACTGAAGCTTTCTTT. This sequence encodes CAISPDTNTEAFF.

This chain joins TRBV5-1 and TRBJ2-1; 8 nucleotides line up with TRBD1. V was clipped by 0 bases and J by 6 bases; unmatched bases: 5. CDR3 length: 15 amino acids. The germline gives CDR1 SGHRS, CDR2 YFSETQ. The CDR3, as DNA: TGCGCCAGCAGCTTGGGACAGGGGCCCCTCAATGAGCAGTTCTTC. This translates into CASSLGQGPLNEQFF.

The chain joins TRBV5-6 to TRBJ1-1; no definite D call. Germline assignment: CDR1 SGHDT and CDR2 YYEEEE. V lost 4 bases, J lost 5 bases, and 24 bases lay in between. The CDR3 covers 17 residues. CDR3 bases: TGTGCCAGCAGCCCTGCACCCTCTGACACCCGGGATACTGAAGCTTTCTTT. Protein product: CASSPAPSDTRDTEAFF. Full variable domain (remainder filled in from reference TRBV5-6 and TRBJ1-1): DAGVTQSPTHLIKTRGQQVTLRCSPKSGHDTVSWYQQALGQGPQFIFQYYEEEERQRGNFPDRFSGHQFPNYSSELNVNALLLGDSALYLCASSPAPSDTRDTEAFFGQGTRLTVV.